This T cell receptor beta chain was recorded in a study of T cell repertoires in cytomegalovirus infection. From the reads, TCRdb called clonotypes with MiXCR, one entry per CDR3 protein. The sample yields around 550,000 distinct CDR3 sequences, 26% seen once. Germline lookup yields CDR1 MNHEY and CDR2 SVGEGT. The V and J ends lost 10 bases and 13 bases respectively, with 17 bases between them. The CDR3 is made up of 11 amino acids. The chain has TRBV6-2 or TRBV6-3 and TRBJ2-4, with D perhaps matching TRBD2 (7 bases). The sequence came from a human donor in good health (CMV status not recorded). Some clones in this sample may be carry-over from other donors' samples. Sample: PBMCs. In nucleotides, the CDR3 is TGTGCCACCTCGGGGGGCGCCGACCAGTACTTC. Amino acid sequence: CATSGGADQYF.